The clone carrying this T cell receptor beta chain was counted a few times. Its target is not known. Trimming at V came to 4 bases and at J to 5 bases, leaving 4 bases not matched to a gene. This CDR3 has 14 amino acids. Combining a sample-barcoded 5' primer with a J-beta primer mix, a second PCR ran for about 6 to 12 cycles. TCRdb reanalysed the 5' RACE reads using MiXCR and keeps one entry per CDR3 protein. The sample includes approximately 1.5 million distinct CDR3 sequences, 42% of them seen just once. The sample belongs to a study of blood T cells in healthy people across ages. Findings and limits, study-wide: Age showed a roughly linear inverse relationship with TCR beta diversity per million T cells.

This receptor was obtained from a woman younger than 35 in good health. Sequencing was carried out using blood. The chain recombines TRBV12-3 or TRBV12-4 with TRBJ1-5; 8 nucleotides match TRBD1. The CDR3 reads CASSSYRGDQPQHF. The CDR3, as DNA: TGTGCCAGCAGTTCTTACAGGGGGGATCAGCCCCAGCATTTT.